This record concerns one T cell receptor beta chain sequence. Its antigen is undetermined. CDR1 is MNHEY and CDR2 is SVGAGI in the germline V gene. The CDR3 spans 14 residues. V was pared by 5 bases and J by 1 base, with 12 bases between. Produced via immunoSEQ multiplex PCR; TCRdb's table is partial and in-frame only. The table shows roughly 70,000 clones, with about 89% occurring only once. The data were taken from a study of OX40 agonist ivuxolimab in advanced cancers. Study at large: An agonistic anti-OX40 (CD134) antibody, ivuxolimab, was used to treat the patients. Prior therapy, whether anti-PD-1, anti-PD-L1 or anti-CTLA-4, was allowed, and roughly 40% had some.

Study findings and constraints: On average, CD8+ T cells had more expanded clones than CD4+. Some patients who did not respond also had low normalized T-cell clonal expansion.

The source is an adult with an advanced solid tumor such as melanoma, head and neck, liver or kidney cancer. This specimen was CD4+ or CD8+ T cells sorted from blood, taken in a trial of the OX40 agonist ivuxolimab. The V call is TRBV6-5, the J call TRBJ2-7, with D unclear. In nucleotides, the CDR3 is TGTGCCAGCAGTGAGTCAAACCCTTCCTACGAGCAGTACTTC. This translates into CASSESNPSYEQYF.